This T cell receptor (beta chain) was sequenced during a study of cytomegalovirus exposure and HLA in healthy donors. Study-wide points: In a later analysis, HLA-associated TCR beta chains were more clonally expanded than equally common others.

With regard to this clone: What it recognizes is unknown.

The germline V gene encodes CDR1 DFQATT and CDR2 SNEGSKA (reference sequence). Trimming removed 5 bases at V and 8 bases at J, with 12 bases between. This CDR3 has 11 amino acids. The PCR employed 60 Vbeta primers together with 13 Jbeta primers. Profiling relied on immunoSEQ multiplex PCR, and the TCRdb table lists in-frame clones only, not all of them. The sample lists approximately 150,000 clones; 55% to 75% were seen once. Nominally healthy donors were sampled, though unrecorded immune exposures were likely. What was sequenced was PBMCs. This receptor was obtained from a human donor in good health. This chain links TRBV20-1 with TRBJ1-2, with TRBD1 as a possible D gene (6 bases). For the CDR3, the DNA is TGCAGTGCTGGTACAGGGAACGGCTACACCTTC. This translates into CSAGTGNGYTF.